These 20 T cell receptor beta chains were sequenced from one sample in a study of immune reconstitution after stem cell transplant in scleroderma. In TCRdb, the RT-PCR reads were re-called with MiXCR into one record per CDR3 protein. Here the sample spans about 1,900 distinct CDR3 sequences, approximately 15% being singletons. Sample collection occurred before or after autologous hematopoietic stem cell transplantation (not recorded which). These TCRs come from a female donor with systemic sclerosis.

With regard to this clonotype: This may stem from a read error, because a much larger clone lies one nucleotide away. DNA for the CDR3: TGTGCCGTCAGCGTTTTGCTAGCGGATACCGGGGAGCTGTTTTTT. It translates to CAVSVLLADTGELFF. The chain recombines TRBV10-3 with TRBJ2-2; 7 nucleotides line up with TRBD2. The CDR3 sequence is 15 residues long. CDR1 is ENHRY and CDR2 is SYGVKD in the germline V gene.

This chain links TRBV7-3 with TRBJ2-1; D unresolved. Germline V gives CDR1 SGHTA, CDR2 FQGTGA. This CDR3 spans 15 amino acids. The V gene lost 2 bases and the J gene lost 0 bases, with 8 bases spanning the gap. In DNA form, the CDR3 reads TGTGCCAGCAGCTTAGACAAGAGCTCCTACAATGAGCAGTTCTTC. Protein: CASSLDKSSYNEQFF.

Many counts were recorded for this clonotype. This chain joins TRBV11-2 and TRBJ2-1, with a weak D call TRBD2 (6 bases). V was pared by 5 bases and J by 0 bases, with 11 bases between. From germline, CDR1 is SGHAT and CDR2 FQNNGV. The CDR3 length is 15 residues. The CDR3 region is CASSHLASSYNEQFF. The CDR3 DNA reads TGTGCCAGCAGCCACCTAGCGAGCTCCTACAATGAGCAGTTCTTC.

The chain combines TRBV6-5 with TRBJ2-5, with D maybe TRBD1 (6 bases). The V and J ends lost 6 bases and 1 base respectively, with 6 bases between them. CDR3 length: 12 residues. Germline lookup yields CDR1 MNHEY and CDR2 SVGAGI. CDR3 coding DNA: TGTGCCAGCAGGGACAGCCAAGAGACCCAGTACTTC. It yields the protein CASRDSQETQYF.

This clonotype showed up just a few times. This chain links TRBV14 with TRBJ2-7; the D gene is possibly TRBD1 (6 bases). Germline V gene sequence: CDR1 SGHDN, CDR2 FVKESK. Trimming removed 4 bases at V and 13 bases at J, with 23 bases between. The CDR3 covers 14 residues. The CDR3 DNA follows: TGTGCCAGCAGCCTACATAGTAACCTGAGACAGGTTTACTTC. Residues: CASSLHSNLRQVYF.

A few counts support this clonotype. The genes are TRBV18 and TRBJ1-1; 8 bases match TRBD1. The V segment lost 2 bases and the J segment 3 bases; nucleotides outside the gene matches: 8. CDR3 size: 16 residues. From germline, CDR1 is KGHSH and CDR2 LQKENI. The CDR3 reads CASSPSLGQGDTEAFF. The CDR3 DNA is TGTGCCAGCTCACCAAGTTTAGGACAGGGAGACACTGAAGCTTTCTTT. Full variable domain (rest looked up from reference TRBV18 and TRBJ1-1): NAGVMQNPRHLVRRRGQEARLRCSPMKGHSHVYWYRQLPEEGLKFMVYLQKENIIDESGMPKERFSAEFPKEGPSILRIQQVVRGDSAAYFCASSPSLGQGDTEAFFGQGTRLTVV.

Sample share makes this clonotype medium-sized. This rearrangement joins TRBV6-2 or TRBV6-3 to TRBJ1-5, with D uncertain. There are 14 residues in the CDR3. V lost 10 bases, J lost 7 bases, and 20 bases lay in between. In germline, CDR1 is MNHEY, CDR2 SVGEGT. CDR3 residues: CATRTTLAGQPQHF. DNA for the CDR3: TGTGCCACCCGAACAACCTTGGCGGGACAGCCCCAGCATTTT.

This clonotype is medium-sized (0.01 to 0.1%) in the sample. The chain uses TRBV15 and TRBJ1-4, with a tentative D call TRBD1 (5 bases). CDR1 and CDR2 from the germline V gene are LNHNV and YYDKDF (reference sequence). CDR3 length: 15 residues. Trimming pared 5 bases from V and 6 bases from J, leaving 16 bases between. The CDR3 here is CATSSLGGVDEKLFF. The CDR3 nucleotides are TGTGCCACCAGCTCTCTCGGGGGGGTTGATGAAAAACTGTTTTTT. Together with reference TRBV15 and TRBJ1-4, the CDR3 gives the full variable domain: DAMVIQNPRYQVTQFGKPVTLSCSQTLNHNVMYWYQQKSSQAPKLLFHYYDKDFNNEADTPDNFQSRRPNTSFCFLDIRSPGLGDTAMYLCATSSLGGVDEKLFFGSGTQLSVL.

This clonotype is medium-sized in the sample. The chain uses TRBV5-1 and TRBJ2-1, with D tentatively TRBD1 or TRBD2 (6 bases each). Trimming took 4 bases from V and 8 from J, leaving 28 bases between them. CDR1 and CDR2 (germline): SGHRS, YFSETQ. The CDR3 consists of 18 residues. DNA for the CDR3: TGCGCCAGCAGCGATGGGGGGACCTTCGGGGGCCGTGGCGATGAGCAGTTCTTC. Protein: CASSDGGTFGGRGDEQFF.

This clonotype ranks as medium-sized (0.01 to 0.1%). The chain is built from TRBV27 and TRBJ2-2; D possibly corresponds to TRBD2 (6 bases). Germline V gene data show CDR1 as MNHEY and CDR2 as SMNVEV (reference sequence). This CDR3 contains 16 residues. The V gene lost 4 bases and the J gene lost 4 bases, with 16 bases spanning the gap. CDR3 sequence reads: CASSSTRTTFTGELFF. The CDR3 DNA reads TGTGCCAGCAGTTCAACCAGGACTACGTTCACCGGGGAGCTGTTTTTT.

This clonotype was recorded many times. J is TRBJ2-3 and V is TRBV20-1; TRBD1 agrees at 7 bases. The J segment lost 0 bases and the V segment lost 2 bases, leaving 2 bases of the junction unmatched. From germline, CDR1 is DFQATT and CDR2 SNEGSKA (reference sequence). The CDR3 spans 14 residues. CDR3 coding DNA: TGCAGTGCTAGAAACAGGGGTAGCACAGATACGCAGTATTTT. Encoded protein: CSARNRGSTDTQYF.

In its sample, this clonotype ranks as medium-sized. The rearrangement joins TRBV6-5 to TRBJ2-3; D is uncertain. Trimming stripped 0 bases from V and 0 bases from J, with 13 bases between. Looked up from germline, CDR1 is MNHEY and CDR2 is SVGAGI. The CDR3 has 17 amino acids. For the CDR3, the DNA is TGTGCCAGCAGTTACTCCGGTTCTAGAGCTAGCACAGATACGCAGTATTTT. Amino acid sequence: CASSYSGSRASTDTQYF.

V is TRBV19 and J is TRBJ2-1; D is perhaps TRBD1 (5 bases). Per the germline V gene, CDR1 is LNHDA and CDR2 is SQIVND (reference sequence). The CDR3 consists of 14 residues. Trimming stripped 1 base from V and 7 bases from J, with 11 bases between. The CDR3 loop reads CASSIGGRQNEQFF. The CDR3 coding sequence is TGTGCCAGTAGTATAGGGGGCCGTCAAAATGAGCAGTTCTTC.

This clonotype was found a few times. The rearrangement uses TRBV30 and TRBJ1-4; TRBD1 is a possible D gene (6 bases). The CDR3 sequence is 13 residues long. V shed 7 bases and J shed 4 bases, with 13 bases lying between them. Germline V gives CDR1 GTSNPN, CDR2 SVGIG (reference sequence). Here the CDR3 reads CASSGTSNEKLFF. The CDR3, as DNA: TGTGCCTCTTCCGGGACAAGTAATGAAAAACTGTTTTTT.

This clonotype qualifies as medium-sized (0.01 to 0.1%). J is TRBJ1-1 and V is TRBV10-3; TRBD1 aligns across 8 bases. The trim removed 6 bases at V and 3 bases at J, leaving 12 bases unmatched. The CDR3 has 16 amino acids. The germline gives CDR1 ENHRY, CDR2 SYGVKD. As DNA, the CDR3 is TGTGCCATCAGACCTCAGGGGGCTAGTAGCCACACTGAAGCTTTCTTT. This gives the protein CAIRPQGASSHTEAFF.

By proportion, this clonotype is medium-sized. The CDR3, as DNA: TGCAGTGCTAGCGGGACATACCGCTCCTACGAGCAGTACTTC. It is translated as CSASGTYRSYEQYF. The V gene is TRBV20-1, the J gene TRBJ2-7, with a weak D call TRBD1 (6 bases). Between the trimmed V and J ends, which lost 3 bases and 0 bases, there was a span of 12 bases. Looked up from germline, CDR1 is DFQATT and CDR2 is SNEGSKA (reference sequence). This CDR3 has 14 residues.

In its sample, this clonotype is medium-sized. The chain combines TRBV28 with TRBJ2-1; TRBD2 aligns across 12 bases. Unmatched junction bases numbered 10, after V lost 1 base and J lost 9 bases. CDR1 is MDHEN and CDR2 is SYDVKM in the germline V gene. CDR3 length: 17 residues. The CDR3 sequence: CASSLFDLAGGPGEQFF. The CDR3 bases are TGTGCCAGCAGTTTATTTGACCTAGCGGGGGGGCCTGGTGAGCAGTTCTTC.

The sample holds a few counts of this clonotype. The chain combines TRBV19 with TRBJ2-1; 7 bases fit TRBD2. The CDR3 is made up of 16 amino acids. The V gene end was trimmed by 3 bases and the J gene end by 4 bases; junction bases not matched to a gene: 9. Germline V gene sequence: CDR1 LNHDA, CDR2 SQIVND (reference sequence). CDR3 in amino acids: CASSIGLAGRYNEQFF. The CDR3, as DNA: TGTGCCAGTAGTATCGGTTTAGCGGGCCGGTACAATGAGCAGTTCTTC.

This chain links TRBV5-1 with TRBJ2-7; D is uncertain. Germline V CDR1 and CDR2: SGHRS, YFSETQ. Trimming took off 4 bases at V and 2 bases at J, with 7 bases between the two ends. CDR3 length: 12 amino acids. The chain's CDR3 is CASSKVAYEQYF. In DNA form, the CDR3 reads TGCGCCAGCAGCAAGGTCGCCTACGAGCAGTACTTC.

This chain uses TRBV20-1 with TRBJ2-7; D not certain. The CDR3 has 13 residues. Germline V gene sequence: CDR1 DFQATT, CDR2 SNEGSKA (reference sequence). V lost 6 bases and J 0 bases, leaving 12 bases between the germline ends. CDR3 bases: TGCAGTGCGCCAAGATACAGCTCCTACGAGCAGTACTTC. Its protein product is CSAPRYSSYEQYF.